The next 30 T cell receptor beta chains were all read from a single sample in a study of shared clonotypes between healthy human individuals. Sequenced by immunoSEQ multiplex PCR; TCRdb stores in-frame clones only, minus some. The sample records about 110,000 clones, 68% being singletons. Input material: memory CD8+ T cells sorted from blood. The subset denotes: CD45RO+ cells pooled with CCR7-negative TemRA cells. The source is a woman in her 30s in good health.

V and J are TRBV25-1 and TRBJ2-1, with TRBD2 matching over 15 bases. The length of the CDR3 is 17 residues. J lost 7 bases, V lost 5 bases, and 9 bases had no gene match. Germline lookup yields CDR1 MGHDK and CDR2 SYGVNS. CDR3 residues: CASSPPGLAGGRNEQFF. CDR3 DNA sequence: TGTGCCAGCAGTCCACCGGGACTAGCGGGAGGCCGGAATGAGCAGTTCTTC.

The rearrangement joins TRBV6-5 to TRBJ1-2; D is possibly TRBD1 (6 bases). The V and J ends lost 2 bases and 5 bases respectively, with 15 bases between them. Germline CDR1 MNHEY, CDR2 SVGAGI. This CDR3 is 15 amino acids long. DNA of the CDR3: TGTGCCAGCAGTTACCTCAGGGGCCTGGGTTATGGCTACACCTTC. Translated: CASSYLRGLGYGYTF.

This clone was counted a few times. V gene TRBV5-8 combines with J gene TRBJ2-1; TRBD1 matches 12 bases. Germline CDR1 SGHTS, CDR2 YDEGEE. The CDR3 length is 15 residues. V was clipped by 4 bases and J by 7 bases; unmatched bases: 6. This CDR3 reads CASSPGQGAWNEQFF. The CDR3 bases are TGTGCCAGCAGCCCGGGACAGGGGGCATGGAATGAGCAGTTCTTC. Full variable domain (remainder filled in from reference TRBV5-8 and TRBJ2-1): EAGVTQSPTHLIKTRGQQATLRCSPISGHTSVYWYQQALGLGLQFLLWYDEGEERNRGNFPPRFSGRQFPNYSSELNVNALELEDSALYLCASSPGQGAWNEQFFGPGTRLTVL.

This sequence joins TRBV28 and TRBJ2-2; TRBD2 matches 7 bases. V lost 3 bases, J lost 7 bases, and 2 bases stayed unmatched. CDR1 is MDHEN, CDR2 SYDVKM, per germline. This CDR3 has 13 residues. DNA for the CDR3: TGTGCCAGCAGTTTGGGGGGGAGCGGGGAGCTGTTTTTT. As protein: CASSLGGSGELFF.

The CDR3 nucleotides are TGTGCCAGTAGTATCCGTGGTTACAATGAGCAGTTCTTC. Translating gives CASSIRGYNEQFF. V and J are TRBV19 and TRBJ2-1; D not resolved. In germline, CDR1 is LNHDA, CDR2 SQIVND (reference sequence). Trimming cost V 3 bases and J 4 bases, with 7 bases left between them. This CDR3 comprises 13 residues.

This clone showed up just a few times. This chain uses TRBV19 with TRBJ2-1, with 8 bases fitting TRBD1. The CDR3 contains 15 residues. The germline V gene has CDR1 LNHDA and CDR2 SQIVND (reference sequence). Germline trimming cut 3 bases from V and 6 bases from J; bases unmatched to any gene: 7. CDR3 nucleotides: TGTGCCAGTAGTATTTCCCAGGGGGCCGGCAATGAGCAGTTCTTC. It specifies CASSISQGAGNEQFF.

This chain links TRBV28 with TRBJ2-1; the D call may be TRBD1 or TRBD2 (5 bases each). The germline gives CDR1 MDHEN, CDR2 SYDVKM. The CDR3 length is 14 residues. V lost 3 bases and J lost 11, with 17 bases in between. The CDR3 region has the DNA TGTGCCAGCAGTTTCCTCTCCGGGACGGATCAGCAGTTCTTC. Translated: CASSFLSGTDQQFF. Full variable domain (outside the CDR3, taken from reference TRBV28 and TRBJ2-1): DVKVTQSSRYLVKRTGEKVFLECVQDMDHENMFWYRQDPGLGLRLIYFSYDVKMKEKGDIPEGYSVSREKKERFSLILESASTNQTSMYLCASSFLSGTDQQFFGPGTRLTVL.

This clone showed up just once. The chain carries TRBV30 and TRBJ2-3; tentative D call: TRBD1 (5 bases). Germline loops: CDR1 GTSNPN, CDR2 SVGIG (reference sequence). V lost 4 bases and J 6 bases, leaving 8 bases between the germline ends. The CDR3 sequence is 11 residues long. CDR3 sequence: CAWTSGDTQYF. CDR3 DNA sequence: TGTGCCTGGACTTCAGGGGATACGCAGTATTTT.

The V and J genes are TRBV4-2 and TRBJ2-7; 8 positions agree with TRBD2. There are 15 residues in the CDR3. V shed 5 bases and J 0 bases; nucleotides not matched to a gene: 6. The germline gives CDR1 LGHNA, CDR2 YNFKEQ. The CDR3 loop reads CASSLDTSGSYEQYF. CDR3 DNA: TGTGCCAGCAGCTTGGATACTAGCGGCTCCTACGAGCAGTACTTC.

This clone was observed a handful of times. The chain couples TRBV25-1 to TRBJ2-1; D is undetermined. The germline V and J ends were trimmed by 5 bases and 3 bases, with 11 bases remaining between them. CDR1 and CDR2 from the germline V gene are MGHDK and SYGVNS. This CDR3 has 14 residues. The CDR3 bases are TGTGCCAGCAGTCCTGAGGACGGCTACAATGAGCAGTTCTTC. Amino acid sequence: CASSPEDGYNEQFF. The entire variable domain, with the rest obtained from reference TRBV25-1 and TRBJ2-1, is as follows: EADIYQTPRYLVIGTGKKITLECSQTMGHDKMYWYQQDPGMELHLIHYSYGVNSTEKGDLSSESTVSRIRTEHFPLTLESARPSHTSQYLCASSPEDGYNEQFFGPGTRLTVL.

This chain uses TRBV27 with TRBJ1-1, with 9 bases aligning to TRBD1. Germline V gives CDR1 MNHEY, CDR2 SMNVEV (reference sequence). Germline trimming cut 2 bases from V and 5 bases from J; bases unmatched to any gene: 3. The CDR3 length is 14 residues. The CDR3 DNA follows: TGTGCCAGCAGTTTAGGGACAGGGAGGACTGAAGCTTTCTTT. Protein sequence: CASSLGTGRTEAFF.

CDR3 sequence reads: CASSGNLAGGWGQETQYF. CDR3 sequence (DNA): TGTGCCAGCAGTGGGAATCTAGCGGGAGGGTGGGGGCAAGAGACCCAGTACTTC. The chain combines TRBV25-1 with TRBJ2-5; TRBD2 matches at 12 bases. This CDR3 is 18 amino acids long. Germline CDR1 MGHDK, CDR2 SYGVNS. V gave up 4 bases and J gave up 2 bases; unmatched junction bases: 11.

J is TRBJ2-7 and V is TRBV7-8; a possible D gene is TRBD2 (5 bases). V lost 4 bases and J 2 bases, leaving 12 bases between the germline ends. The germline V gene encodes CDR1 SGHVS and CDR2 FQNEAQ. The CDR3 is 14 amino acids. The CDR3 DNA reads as TGTGCCAGCAGCTCCAACGGGGAAACCTACGAGCAGTACTTC. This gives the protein CASSSNGETYEQYF.

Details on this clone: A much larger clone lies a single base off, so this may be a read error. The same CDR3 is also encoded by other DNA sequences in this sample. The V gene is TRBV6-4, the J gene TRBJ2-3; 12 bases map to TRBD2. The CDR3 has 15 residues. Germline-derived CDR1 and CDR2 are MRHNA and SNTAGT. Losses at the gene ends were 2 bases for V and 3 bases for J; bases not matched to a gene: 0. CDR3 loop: CASSDGTSGTDTQYF. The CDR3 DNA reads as TGTGCCAGCAGTGACGGGACTAGCGGGACAGATACGCAGTATTTT.

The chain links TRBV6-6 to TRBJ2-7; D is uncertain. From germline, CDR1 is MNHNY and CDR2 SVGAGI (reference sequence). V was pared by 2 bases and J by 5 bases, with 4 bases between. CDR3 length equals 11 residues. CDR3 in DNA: TGTGCCAGCAGTTACCTGAACGAGCAGTACTTC. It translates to CASSYLNEQYF.

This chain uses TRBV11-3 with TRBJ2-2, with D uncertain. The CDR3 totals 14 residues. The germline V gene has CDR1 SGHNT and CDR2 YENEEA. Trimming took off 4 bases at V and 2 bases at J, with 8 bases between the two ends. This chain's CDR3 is CASSSYLNTGELFF. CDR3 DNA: TGTGCCAGCAGCTCCTACCTCAACACCGGGGAGCTGTTTTTT. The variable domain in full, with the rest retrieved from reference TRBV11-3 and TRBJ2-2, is EAGVVQSPRYKIIEKKQPVAFWCNPISGHNTLYWYLQNLGQGPELLIRYENEEAVDDSQLPKDRFSAERLKGVDSTLKIQPAELGDSAVYLCASSSYLNTGELFFGEGSRLTVL.

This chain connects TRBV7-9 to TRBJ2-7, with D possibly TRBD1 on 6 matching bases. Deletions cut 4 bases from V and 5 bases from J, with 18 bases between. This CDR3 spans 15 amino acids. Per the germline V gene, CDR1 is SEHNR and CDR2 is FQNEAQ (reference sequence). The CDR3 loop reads CASSWAYRESDEQYF. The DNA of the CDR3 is TGTGCCAGCAGCTGGGCCTACAGGGAATCAGACGAGCAGTACTTC.

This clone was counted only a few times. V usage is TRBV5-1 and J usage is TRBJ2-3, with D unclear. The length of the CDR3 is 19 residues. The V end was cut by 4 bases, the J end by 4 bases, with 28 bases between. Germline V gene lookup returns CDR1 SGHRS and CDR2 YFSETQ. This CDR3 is CASSGFSDRRPHPPDTQYF. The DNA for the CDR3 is TGCGCCAGCAGCGGATTCTCCGACCGCCGACCCCACCCCCCAGATACGCAGTATTTT.

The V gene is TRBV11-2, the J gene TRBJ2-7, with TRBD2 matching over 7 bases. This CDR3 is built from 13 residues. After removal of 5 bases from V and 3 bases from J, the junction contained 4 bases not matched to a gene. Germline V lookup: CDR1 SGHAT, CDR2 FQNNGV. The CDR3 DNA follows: TGTGCCAGCAGCGACCTAGCGGACTACGAGCAGTACTTC. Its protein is CASSDLADYEQYF.

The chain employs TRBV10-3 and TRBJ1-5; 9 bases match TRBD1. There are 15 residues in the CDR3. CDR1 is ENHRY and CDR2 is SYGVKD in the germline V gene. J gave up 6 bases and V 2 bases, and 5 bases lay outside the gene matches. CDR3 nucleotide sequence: TGTGCCATCAGTGAGGGACAGGGGATCGGTCAGCCCCAGCATTTT. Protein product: CAISEGQGIGQPQHF.

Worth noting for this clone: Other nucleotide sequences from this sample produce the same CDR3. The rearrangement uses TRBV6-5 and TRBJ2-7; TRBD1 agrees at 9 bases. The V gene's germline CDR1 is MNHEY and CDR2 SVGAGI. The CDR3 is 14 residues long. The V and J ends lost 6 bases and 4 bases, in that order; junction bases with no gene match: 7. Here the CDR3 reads CASSSGTGIYEQYF. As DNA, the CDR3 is TGTGCCAGCAGCTCCGGGACAGGGATTTACGAGCAGTACTTC.

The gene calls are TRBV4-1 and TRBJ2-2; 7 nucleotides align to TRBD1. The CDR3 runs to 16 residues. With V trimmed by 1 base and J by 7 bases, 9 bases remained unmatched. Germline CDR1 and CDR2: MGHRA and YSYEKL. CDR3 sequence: CASSQAGGNRGGELFF. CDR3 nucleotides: TGCGCCAGCAGCCAAGCTGGCGGCAACAGGGGCGGGGAGCTGTTTTTT.

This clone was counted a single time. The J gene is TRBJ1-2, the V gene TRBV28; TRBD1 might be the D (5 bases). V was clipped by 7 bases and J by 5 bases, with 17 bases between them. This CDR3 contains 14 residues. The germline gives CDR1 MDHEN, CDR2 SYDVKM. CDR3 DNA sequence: TGTGCCAGCAAAAAGGCAGGGCTGTGGTATGGCTACACCTTC. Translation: CASKKAGLWYGYTF.

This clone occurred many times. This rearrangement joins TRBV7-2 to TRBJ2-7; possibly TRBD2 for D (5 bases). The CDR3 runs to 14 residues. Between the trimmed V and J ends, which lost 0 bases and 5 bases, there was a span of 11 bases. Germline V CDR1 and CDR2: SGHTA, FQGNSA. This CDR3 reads CASSLARSSDEQYF. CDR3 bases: TGTGCCAGCAGCTTAGCGCGCAGTAGCGACGAGCAGTACTTC.

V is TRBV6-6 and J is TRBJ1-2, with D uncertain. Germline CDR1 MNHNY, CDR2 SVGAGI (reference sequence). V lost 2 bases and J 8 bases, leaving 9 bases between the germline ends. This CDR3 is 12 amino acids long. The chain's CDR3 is CASSYRLEGYTF. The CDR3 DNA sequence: TGTGCCAGCAGTTACCGCCTGGAGGGCTACACCTTC.

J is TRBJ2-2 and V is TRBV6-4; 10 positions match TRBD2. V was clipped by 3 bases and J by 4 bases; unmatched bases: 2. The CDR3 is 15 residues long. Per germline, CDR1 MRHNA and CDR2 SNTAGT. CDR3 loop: CASSEAGGGTGELFF. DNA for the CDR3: TGTGCCAGCAGTGAAGCGGGAGGGGGCACCGGGGAGCTGTTTTTT.

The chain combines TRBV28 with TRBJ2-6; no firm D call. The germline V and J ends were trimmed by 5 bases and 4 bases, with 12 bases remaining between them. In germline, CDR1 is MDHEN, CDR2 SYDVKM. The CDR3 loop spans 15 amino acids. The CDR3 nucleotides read TGTGCCAGCAGTCCCCACCGGTCGGGGGCCAACGTCCTGACTTTC. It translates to CASSPHRSGANVLTF.

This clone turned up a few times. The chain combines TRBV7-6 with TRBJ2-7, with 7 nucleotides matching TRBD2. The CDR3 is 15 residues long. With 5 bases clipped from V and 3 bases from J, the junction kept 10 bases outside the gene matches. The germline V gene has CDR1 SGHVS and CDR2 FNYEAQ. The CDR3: CASSTDLAEDYEQYF. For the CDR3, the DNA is TGTGCCAGCAGCACTGATCTAGCGGAAGACTACGAGCAGTACTTC.

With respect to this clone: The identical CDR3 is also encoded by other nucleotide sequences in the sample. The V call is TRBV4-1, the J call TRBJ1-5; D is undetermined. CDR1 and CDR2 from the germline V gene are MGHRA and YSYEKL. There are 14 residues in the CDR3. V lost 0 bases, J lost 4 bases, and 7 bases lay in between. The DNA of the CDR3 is TGCGCCAGCAGCCAAGACGAGGGAAATCAGCCCCAGCATTTT. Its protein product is CASSQDEGNQPQHF.

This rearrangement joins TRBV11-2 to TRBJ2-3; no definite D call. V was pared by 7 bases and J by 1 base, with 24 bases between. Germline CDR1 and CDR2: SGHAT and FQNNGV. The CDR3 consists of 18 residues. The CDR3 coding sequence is TGTGCCAGCACCTCCCCCCCTCTGCGGCCCCCGCGCACAGATACGCAGTATTTT. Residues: CASTSPPLRPPRTDTQYF.